This entry lists 20 T cell receptor beta chains sequenced from one sample in a study of cytomegalovirus exposure and HLA in healthy donors. PCR primers comprised 60 Vbeta and 13 Jbeta primers. The data were produced by immunoSEQ multiplex PCR, yet TCRdb's version contains in-frame clones alone and is incomplete. The sample lists 100,000 to 150,000 clones, around 72% occurring once. The sample was PBMCs. The receptors stem from a man younger than 45 in good health and CMV-seronegative.

The rearrangement uses TRBV4-1 and TRBJ2-7; weak D call: TRBD1 (6 bases). Deletions cut 1 base from V and 1 base from J, with 14 bases between. The germline gives CDR1 MGHRA, CDR2 YSYEKL. This CDR3 spans 16 amino acids. The CDR3 nucleotides read TGCGCCAGCAGCCAAGGACAGGCGGCTGTTTCCTACGAGCAGTACTTC. This sequence encodes CASSQGQAAVSYEQYF.

The chain uses TRBV7-9 and TRBJ1-2, with 10 positions matching TRBD1. Germline CDR1 SEHNR, CDR2 FQNEAQ (reference sequence). The CDR3 runs 14 residues. V gave up 5 bases and J gave up 4 bases; unmatched junction bases: 4. The CDR3: CASSPGTGVYGYTF. Written as DNA, the CDR3 is TGTGCCAGCAGCCCCGGGACAGGGGTCTATGGCTACACCTTC.

V is TRBV6-6 and J is TRBJ1-2; TRBD1 agrees at 10 bases. Germline loops: CDR1 MNHNY, CDR2 SVGAGI (reference sequence). V dropped 6 bases and J dropped 6; count of bases not matched to a gene: 4. The CDR3 is made up of 13 amino acids. CDR3 loop: CASRGQGEDGYTF. DNA of the CDR3: TGTGCCAGCAGAGGACAGGGGGAAGATGGCTACACCTTC.

This clone was seen only a few times. The rearrangement uses TRBV7-8 and TRBJ1-4; 10 positions agree with TRBD1. V was pared by 3 bases and J by 0 bases, with 4 bases of the junction left unmatched. CDR1 and CDR2 (germline): SGHVS, FQNEAQ. The CDR3 length is 17 residues. The CDR3 loop is CASSFGDRGTTNEKLFF. The CDR3 DNA is TGTGCCAGCAGCTTTGGGGACAGGGGAACAACTAATGAAAAACTGTTTTTT. The entire variable domain, with the rest obtained from reference TRBV7-8 and TRBJ1-4, is as follows: GAGVSQSPRYKVAKRGQDVALRCDPISGHVSLFWYQQALGQGPEFLTYFQNEAQLDKSGLPSDRFFAERPEGSVSTLKIQRTQQEDSAVYLCASSFGDRGTTNEKLFFGSGTQLSVL.

The chain uses TRBV7-2 and TRBJ2-5, with unresolved D. The V gene lost 4 bases and the J gene lost 3 bases, with 9 bases spanning the gap. Germline lookup yields CDR1 SGHTA and CDR2 FQGNSA. This CDR3 is built from 13 residues. This CDR3 reads CASSSPAKETQYF. In nucleotides, the CDR3 is TGTGCCAGCAGCTCGCCTGCGAAAGAGACCCAGTACTTC.

This clone was picked up one time. J is TRBJ1-5 and V is TRBV10-3; the match to TRBD1 covers 9 bases. This CDR3 has 13 residues. Trimming removed 4 bases from V and 5 bases from J; junction bases left unmatched: 0. Germline CDR1 reads ENHRY; CDR2 reads SYGVKD. The CDR3 DNA is TGTGCCATCAGTGGGGACAGGGATCAGCCCCAGCATTTT. It translates to CAISGDRDQPQHF.

This chain links TRBV30 with TRBJ2-5; TRBD1 agrees at 7 bases. The closer fit of TRBJ2-7 to the DNA end suggests the J call may be wrong. Germline values: CDR1 GTSNPN, CDR2 SVGIG (reference sequence). This CDR3 comprises 15 residues. DNA of the CDR3: TGTGCCTGGAGTCCGGGACAGTTATTATACTACGAGCAGTACTTC. Its protein product is CAWSPGQLLYYEQYF.

V is TRBV6-1 and J is TRBJ2-7; 10 bases fit TRBD2. The CDR3 sequence is 19 residues long. V shed 2 bases and J 3 bases; nucleotides not matched to a gene: 16. Per the germline V gene, CDR1 is MNHNS and CDR2 is SASEGT. CDR3 loop: CASSEFWATPTSGYYEQYF. The CDR3 region has the DNA TGTGCCAGCAGTGAATTTTGGGCGACCCCGACTAGCGGGTACTACGAGCAGTACTTC.

This clone has only one observation. The chain is built from TRBV7-9 and TRBJ2-5; perhaps TRBD1 as D (6 bases). This CDR3 spans 16 amino acids. The V and J ends lost 6 bases and 4 bases respectively, with 21 bases between them. CDR1 SEHNR and CDR2 FQNEAQ come from the germline V gene (reference sequence). The CDR3 spells CASSTGKRGFGETQYF. CDR3 sequence (DNA): TGTGCCAGCAGTACAGGGAAGAGGGGGTTTGGAGAGACCCAGTACTTC.

J is TRBJ1-3 and V is TRBV11-2, with 7 positions matching TRBD1. There are 14 residues in the CDR3. From germline, CDR1 is SGHAT and CDR2 FQNNGV. The V gene end was trimmed by 5 bases and the J gene end by 5 bases; junction bases not matched to a gene: 6. The CDR3 loop reads CASSPQGGRNTIYF. CDR3 DNA sequence: TGTGCCAGCAGCCCCCAGGGGGGAAGAAACACCATATATTTT.

The chain employs TRBV5-1 and TRBJ2-5, with TRBD1 identical over 7 bases. The CDR3 consists of 19 residues. The junction had 22 bases not matched to a gene; V was cut back by 3 bases and J by 5 bases. The germline gives CDR1 SGHRS, CDR2 YFSETQ. CDR3 sequence reads: CASSSIRDRQPLSIETQYF. The CDR3 bases are TGCGCCAGCAGCTCTATCCGGGACAGACAACCTTTGAGTATCGAGACCCAGTACTTC.

The chain uses TRBV15 and TRBJ2-3; D unresolved. CDR1 is LNHNV and CDR2 is YYDKDF in the germline V gene (reference sequence). This CDR3 has 13 residues. With 6 bases removed from V and 4 bases from J, the gap between germline ends came to 11 bases. The CDR3 DNA sequence: TGTGCCACCAGATTCACGGTGGCAGATACGCAGTATTTT. It codes for CATRFTVADTQYF.

This chain links TRBV5-6 with TRBJ1-4; D is possibly TRBD1 (6 bases). V shed 2 bases and J shed 7 bases, with 12 bases lying between them. Germline lookup yields CDR1 SGHDT and CDR2 YYEEEE. This CDR3 has 14 residues. The CDR3 reads CASSFGGLGEKLFF. The CDR3 nucleotides read TGTGCCAGCAGCTTCGGGGGGCTCGGTGAAAAACTGTTTTTT.

V is TRBV4-1 and J is TRBJ2-7; possibly TRBD1 for D (6 bases). Germline CDR1 and CDR2: MGHRA and YSYEKL. V lost 2 bases and J lost 0, with 11 bases in between. The CDR3 is 15 amino acids. The DNA of the CDR3 is TGCGCCAGCAGCCAAATACAGGGATCCTCCTACGAGCAGTACTTC. This translates into CASSQIQGSSYEQYF.

CDR3 sequence reads: CASRTDLEDGYTF. CDR3 coding DNA: TGTGCCTCAAGGACAGATCTAGAGGATGGCTACACCTTC. The chain is built from TRBV10-3 and TRBJ1-2; TRBD1 is a possible D gene (6 bases). The CDR3 is 13 residues long. Per germline, CDR1 ENHRY and CDR2 SYGVKD. V lost 11 bases, J lost 6 bases, and 19 bases lay in between.

The chain joins TRBV5-4 to TRBJ2-5, with 12 nucleotides matching TRBD2. Germline trimming cut 0 bases from V and 5 bases from J; bases unmatched to any gene: 14. The CDR3 is 19 amino acids. Germline lookup yields CDR1 SGHNT and CDR2 YYREEE (reference sequence). The CDR3 is CASSLAPSGGALGLETQYF. CDR3 in DNA: TGTGCCAGCAGCTTGGCGCCTAGCGGGGGGGCCTTAGGACTCGAGACCCAGTACTTC.

The gene calls are TRBV4-1 and TRBJ2-3, with 12 bases that match TRBD2. The CDR3 is made up of 17 amino acids. V was clipped by 0 bases and J by 0 bases; unmatched bases: 1. The germline V gene encodes CDR1 MGHRA and CDR2 YSYEKL. The CDR3: CASSQDTSGGSTDTQYF. In DNA, the CDR3 is TGCGCCAGCAGCCAAGACACTAGCGGGGGGAGCACAGATACGCAGTATTTT.

This chain connects TRBV10-2 to TRBJ1-6; TRBD1 matches 10 bases. After removal of 6 bases from V and 10 bases from J, the junction contained 9 bases not matched to a gene. There are 15 residues in the CDR3. The germline CDR1 and CDR2 sequences are WSHSY and SAAADI. The CDR3 DNA reads TGCGCCAGCAGAAACCGACAGGGGGCAGGGTCACCCCTCCACTTT. Translated, it gives CASRNRQGAGSPLHF.

There are a few counts of this clone. The gene calls are TRBV6-5 and TRBJ2-7; 8 nucleotides agree with TRBD1. The trim removed 0 bases at V and 4 bases at J, leaving 5 bases unmatched. CDR1 and CDR2 from the germline V gene are MNHEY and SVGAGI. The CDR3 runs 15 residues. CDR3 in DNA: TGTGCCAGCAGTTACTCACCCGGGACAGGTTACGAGCAGTACTTC. It translates to CASSYSPGTGYEQYF.

The J gene is TRBJ2-7, the V gene TRBV15; D is unresolved. V was cut by 0 bases and J by 4 bases, with 7 bases left in between. Germline V lookup: CDR1 LNHNV, CDR2 YYDKDF (reference sequence). The CDR3 runs to 13 residues. The CDR3 nucleotides are TGTGCCACCAGCAGAGATGCCGGGTACGAGCAGTACTTC. Protein sequence: CATSRDAGYEQYF.